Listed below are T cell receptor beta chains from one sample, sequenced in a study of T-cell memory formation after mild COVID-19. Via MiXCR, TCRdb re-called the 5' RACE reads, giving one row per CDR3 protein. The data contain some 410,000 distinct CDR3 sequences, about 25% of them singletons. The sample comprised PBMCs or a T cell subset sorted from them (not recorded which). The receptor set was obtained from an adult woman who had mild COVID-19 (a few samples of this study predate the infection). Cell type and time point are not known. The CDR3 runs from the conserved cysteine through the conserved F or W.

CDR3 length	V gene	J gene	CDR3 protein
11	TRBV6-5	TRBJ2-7	CASSSNRGEYF
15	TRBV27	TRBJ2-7	CASSRAGRWVYEQYF
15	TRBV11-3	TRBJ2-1	CASSLELAEYNEQFF
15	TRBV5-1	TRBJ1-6	CASSAAGQGGSPLHF
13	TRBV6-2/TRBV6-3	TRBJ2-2	CASSPRVVGELFF
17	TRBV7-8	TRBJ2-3	CASSLSTSGRAEGTQYF
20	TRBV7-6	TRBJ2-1	CASSPKTSGMGSVSYNEQFF
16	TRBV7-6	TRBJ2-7	CASSLPPGTSGHEQYF
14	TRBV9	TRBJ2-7	CASEPIRGGDEQYF
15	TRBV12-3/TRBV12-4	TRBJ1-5	CASSHGGAGGQPQHF
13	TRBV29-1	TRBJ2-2	CSVLQGNTGELFF
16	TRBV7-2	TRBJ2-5	CASSLGWTGLQETQYF
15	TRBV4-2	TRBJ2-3	CASSPAGMSTDTQYF
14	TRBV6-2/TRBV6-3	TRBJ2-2	CASSRTGFTGELFF
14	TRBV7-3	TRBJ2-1	CASSLTSQGNEQFF
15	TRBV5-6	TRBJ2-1	CASSGLAGGWNEQFF
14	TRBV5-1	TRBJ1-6	CASTWTPYNSPLHF
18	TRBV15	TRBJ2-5	CATSREPPGLAVQETQYF
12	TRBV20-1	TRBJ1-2	CSAPFVENGYTF
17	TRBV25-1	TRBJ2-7	CASSELEGQGSNYEQYF
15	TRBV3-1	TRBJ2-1	CASSFKTGRAGEQFF
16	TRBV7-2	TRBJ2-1	CASSPSGRGPNNEQFF
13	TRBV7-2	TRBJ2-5	CASGPRRQETQYF
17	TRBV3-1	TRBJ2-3	CASSQASSGGVGDTQYF
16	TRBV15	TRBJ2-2	CATSRDSARNTGELFF
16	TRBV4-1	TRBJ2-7	CASSQGQTGGIYEQYF
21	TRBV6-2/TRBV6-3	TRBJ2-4	CASSYELSGTGALLAKNIQYF
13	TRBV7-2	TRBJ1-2	CASSEQSYGGYTF
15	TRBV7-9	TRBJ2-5	CASSLIQGTVETQYF
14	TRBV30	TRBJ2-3	CAWSGRGGTDTQYF
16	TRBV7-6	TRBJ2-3	CASSLESGGSTDTQYF
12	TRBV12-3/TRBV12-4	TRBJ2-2	CASSFRTGELFF
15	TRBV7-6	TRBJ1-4	CASSLELGTNEKLFF
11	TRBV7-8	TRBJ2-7	CASSRGDEQYF
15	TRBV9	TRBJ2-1	CASSPTGSPYNEQFF
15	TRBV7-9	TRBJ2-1	CASSPPGLTYNEQFF
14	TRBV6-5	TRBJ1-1	CASSEQGTNTEAFF
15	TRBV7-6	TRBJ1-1	CASSLGGVGQAEAFF
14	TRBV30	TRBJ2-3	CAWSRTGSGDTQYF
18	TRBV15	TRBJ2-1	CATSSREWLQGRYNEQFF
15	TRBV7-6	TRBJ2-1	CASSLEREHLVGQFF
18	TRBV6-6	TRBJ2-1	CASSYSPPTSGGKVEQFF
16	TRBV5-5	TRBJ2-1	CASRRDPGQGVNEQFF
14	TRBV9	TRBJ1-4	CASSVRGRGEKLFF
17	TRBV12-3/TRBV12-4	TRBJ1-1	CASSLGRTGIWNTEAFF
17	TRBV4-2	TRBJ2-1	CASSHDGAGGPLIEQFF
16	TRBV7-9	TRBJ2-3	CASSLGASGITDTQYF
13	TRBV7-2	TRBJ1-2	CASSLAQVYGYTF
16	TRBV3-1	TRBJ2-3	CASSHLSGGREDTQYF
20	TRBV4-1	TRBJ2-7	CASSQEAVGAGAKSLYEQYF
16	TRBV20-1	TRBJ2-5	CSARRLAGVLAETQYF
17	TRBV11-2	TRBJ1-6	CASSLLAAITVGSPLHF
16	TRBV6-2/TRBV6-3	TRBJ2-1	CASSNPGPGAYNEQFF
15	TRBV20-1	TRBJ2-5	CSARDPAGAQETQYF
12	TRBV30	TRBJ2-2	CAWRDPPGELFF
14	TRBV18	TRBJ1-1	CASSPVEGAGEAFF
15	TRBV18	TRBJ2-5	CASSPPMRGRETQYF
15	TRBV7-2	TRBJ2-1	CASRPTSGNLGEQFF